What follows are 2 T cell receptor beta chains derived from one specimen sequenced in a study of chemoradiotherapy in HPV16-positive cancers (dated by TCRdb to between 2021 and 2024). The library was generated by the immunoSEQ multiplex PCR assay. In TCRdb, the immuneACCESS table is reduced to in-frame sequences with V and J assigned. These tables do not hold every clone; where another copy was compared, an unresolved V gene accounts for under half, and the others remain unexplained. This sample is represented by around 62,000 clones; 88% of them were singletons. The ten largest clones represent under 4.5% of the sample. The sample was blood, taken from a patient who underwent chemoradiotherapy. The source of these receptors is a human donor with HPV-associated anogenital cancer.

The chain joins TRBV5-6 to TRBJ1-2; TRBD1 is a possible D gene (6 bases). Germline CDR1 reads SGHDT; CDR2 reads YYEEEE. The V end was cut by 9 bases, the J end by 7 bases, with 19 bases between. The CDR3 extends over 13 amino acids. The CDR3 is CATKRGARGGYTF. The CDR3 coding sequence is TGTGCCACCAAGCGGGGGGCGCGGGGTGGCTACACCTTC.

The V and J genes are TRBV19 and TRBJ1-5; D is uncertain. CDR1 and CDR2 (germline): LNHDA, SQIVND (reference sequence). This CDR3 is built from 17 residues. V lost 1 base and J lost 0, with 13 bases in between. DNA for the CDR3: TGTGCCAGTAGTATAGTAGGAGCAGGCTATAGCAATCAGCCCCAGCATTTT. It translates to CASSIVGAGYSNQPQHF.